The clone carrying this T cell receptor (beta chain) was observed a handful of times. Its antigen remains unknown. The sample belongs to a study of response to subunit inactivated influenza vaccine. Regarding the study as a whole: The study's authors posited that every seasonal influenza vaccination enlists few new T cells.

Using its own MiXCR run on the RT-PCR reads, TCRdb lists one record per CDR3 protein. Found here are more than 400,000 distinct CDR3 sequences, 9.5% to 12% of them singletons; the top ten hold roughly 12%. The CDR3 covers 15 residues. J gave up 4 bases and V 5 bases, and 6 bases lay outside the gene matches. CDR1 is DFQATT, CDR2 SNEGSKA, per germline (reference sequence). The rearrangement joins TRBV20-1 to TRBJ1-6; 9 bases map to TRBD1. The sequence was obtained from a man in his fifties or sixties who received an inactivated influenza vaccine. Sequences were derived from PBMCs from blood, sampled about 6 weeks after vaccination. For the CDR3, the DNA is TGCAGTGCTGGAGGAGACAGGGGGTATAATTCACCCCTCCACTTT. Residues: CSAGGDRGYNSPLHF.